One T cell receptor beta chain is described in this entry. The antigen is unknown. This entry comes from a study of cytomegalovirus exposure and HLA in healthy donors. Study-wide results and caveats: High sensitivity and specificity were reportedly achieved when the classifier diagnosed cytomegalovirus status.

The donors were part of the roughly 130-subject validation cohort, which stood apart from the roughly 700-subject first cohort. Sequenced by immunoSEQ multiplex PCR; TCRdb stores in-frame clones only, minus some. This sample has approximately 100,000 clones; 80% to 95% occur once, and the top ten carry less than 1.5%. Germline V gives CDR1 SGHRS, CDR2 YFSETQ. This CDR3 contains 15 residues. The V and J ends lost 0 bases and 6 bases, in that order; junction bases with no gene match: 2. The V gene is TRBV5-1, the J gene TRBJ2-2, with TRBD2 identical over 10 bases. The sequencing sample was made of PBMCs. The clonotype comes from a woman in her 30s in good health and CMV-seropositive. Here the CDR3 reads CASSLELAGAGELFF. The CDR3 nucleotides are TGCGCCAGCAGCTTGGAGCTAGCGGGAGCCGGGGAGCTGTTTTTT.